This TCR beta chain derives from a study of blood T cell repertoires in COVID-19. Study-wide background: Sample material is recorded as cDNA or gDNA derived from T cells, B-cell-depleted T cells, or PBMCs.

CDR1 is SGHAT and CDR2 is FQNNGV in the germline V gene. V shed 2 bases and J shed 4 bases, with 13 bases lying between them. The length of the CDR3 is 15 residues. Per the original methods: Nucleated cell number was recorded as an estimate derived from reference gene primer amplification. Produced via immunoSEQ multiplex PCR; TCRdb's table is partial and in-frame only. V and J calls and clone size are copied from that table; D and trimming were computed from the DNA. Of 80,000 to 90,000 clones in the sample, more than 65% were seen once. The J gene is TRBJ2-3, the V gene TRBV11-2, with D possibly being TRBD1 (5 bases). The sequence derives from an older man with acute or convalescent COVID-19. Source material: peripheral blood. The CDR3 sequence is CASSLSGLGADTQYF. The DNA for the CDR3 is TGTGCCAGCAGCTTATCAGGGCTTGGGGCAGATACGCAGTATTTT.